Following are 23 T cell receptor beta chains from one sample sequenced in a study of radiation and T cells in renal cell carcinoma. The protocol was immunoSEQ multiplex PCR, while the TCRdb copy is restricted to in-frame clones and leaves out a portion. The data contain roughly 45,000 clones, over 80% of them seen just once; the ten biggest clones take up 27%. Time point indicated: blood 4 weeks post-SBRT, at nephrectomy. The treatment is: 15 Gy SBRT to primary tumor, nephrectomy 4 weeks later. Source: blood, taken from a patient whose treatment included radiotherapy and nephrectomy. The receptors were gathered from a woman in her sixties or seventies with renal cell carcinoma.

V gene TRBV25-1 combines with J gene TRBJ1-6; TRBD1 matches 10 bases. V dropped 4 bases and J dropped 7; count of bases not matched to a gene: 4. Germline V lookup: CDR1 MGHDK, CDR2 SYGVNS. The CDR3 spans 15 residues. The DNA of the CDR3 is TGTGCCAGCAGTGGACAGGGGGCGGTGAATTCACCCCTCCACTTT. This translates into CASSGQGAVNSPLHF.

Concerning this clone: A junction end diverges from the germline sequence, so it may reflect a read error. This chain uses TRBV4-1 with TRBJ2-7; tentatively, D is TRBD1 (5 bases). Germline loops: CDR1 MGHRA, CDR2 YSYEKL. There are 14 residues in the CDR3. The CDR3 protein is CASSQGWGFNEQYF. In DNA, the CDR3 is TGCGCCAGCAGTCAAGGCTGGGGCTTCAACGAGCAGTACTTC.

J is TRBJ1-1 and V is TRBV10-2, with 7 bases matching TRBD1. Germline CDR1 reads WSHSY; CDR2 reads SAAADI. The CDR3 loop spans 15 amino acids. V trimming: 4 bases; J trimming: 4 bases; junction bases outside the gene matches: 9. CDR3 bases: TGCGCCAGCAGTGCGAGACAGGGTAGGAGCACTGAAGCTTTCTTT. Protein sequence: CASSARQGRSTEAFF.

The V call is TRBV5-4, the J call TRBJ2-5; no reliable D call. CDR1 SGHNT and CDR2 YYREEE come from the germline V gene (reference sequence). This CDR3 has 13 residues. Trimming shortened V by 3 bases and J by 5 bases, and 11 bases separated the two germline ends. As DNA, the CDR3 is TGTGCCAGCAGCTCGGCTCACCGGGAGACCCAGTACTTC. Encoded protein: CASSSAHRETQYF.

Regarding this clone: One end of the junction varies from germline; a read error may be responsible. The sample holds other DNA sequences that translate to the same CDR3. The chain uses TRBV5-1 and TRBJ1-4, with 7 positions matching TRBD1. Germline V gene sequence: CDR1 SGHRS, CDR2 YFSETQ. CDR3 length: 13 residues. The CDR3 region is CASSRDSNEKLFF. The CDR3 nucleotides are TGCGCCAGCAGCCGGGACAGCAATGAAAAATTGTTTTTT.

V and J are TRBV6-5 and TRBJ1-1; unclear D gene. The CDR3 has 13 residues. Trimming took 5 bases from V and 3 from J, leaving 10 bases between them. Looked up from germline, CDR1 is MNHEY and CDR2 is SVGAGI. In DNA form, the CDR3 reads TGTGCCAGCAGTACCGGTAGATACACTGAAGCTTTCTTT. Its translation is CASSTGRYTEAFF.

This chain links TRBV19 with TRBJ2-2; D might be TRBD1 (6 bases). This CDR3 is built from 15 residues. V lost 5 bases to trimming and J lost 3 bases, with 13 bases between them. Per the germline V gene, CDR1 is LNHDA and CDR2 is SQIVND (reference sequence). CDR3 coding DNA: TGTGCCAGTAGTTCGGTTAGGGGGTACACCGGGGAGCTGTTTTTT. As protein: CASSSVRGYTGELFF. The full variable domain, completed using reference TRBV19 and TRBJ2-2, is DGGITQSPKYLFRKEGQNVTLSCEQNLNHDAMYWYRQDPGQGLRLIYYSQIVNDFQKGDIAEGYSVSREKKESFPLTVTSAQKNPTAFYLCASSSVRGYTGELFFGEGSRLTVL.

The J gene is TRBJ2-3, the V gene TRBV4-2; D is unclear. CDR1 LGHNA and CDR2 YNFKEQ come from the germline V gene. This CDR3 is built from 16 residues. V dropped 1 base and J dropped 0 bases, with 11 bases sitting between them. The CDR3 here is CASSQGALLSTDTQYF. CDR3 in DNA: TGTGCCAGCAGCCAAGGAGCCCTACTCAGCACAGATACGCAGTATTTT.

The rearrangement uses TRBV11-2 and TRBJ2-7, with D possibly matching TRBD1 (5 bases). The V end lost 5 bases, the J end lost 6 bases, and 11 bases lay between the germline ends. Germline CDR1 SGHAT, CDR2 FQNNGV. This CDR3 comprises 12 residues. CDR3 DNA sequence: TGTGCCAGCAGCCCACTGGGGCCCGAGCAGTACTTC. It translates to CASSPLGPEQYF. Drawing the rest from reference TRBV11-2 and TRBJ2-7, the complete variable domain is EAGVAQSPRYKIIEKRQSVAFWCNPISGHATLYWYQQILGQGPKLLIQFQNNGVVDDSQLPKDRFSAERLKGVDSTLKIQPAKLEDSAVYLCASSPLGPEQYFGPGTRLTVT.

J is TRBJ1-3 and V is TRBV30, with D maybe TRBD1 (6 bases). This CDR3 has 16 amino acids. Germline V gene data show CDR1 as GTSNPN and CDR2 as SVGIG (reference sequence). The germline V and J ends were trimmed by 1 base and 1 base, with 14 bases remaining between them. CDR3 coding DNA: TGTGCCTGGAGTGACCCTAGGGGGGCTTCTGGAAACACCATATATTTT. Its translation is CAWSDPRGASGNTIYF.

The chain has TRBV7-9 and TRBJ2-2, with 14 bases fitting TRBD2. CDR1 and CDR2 (germline): SEHNR, FQNEAQ (reference sequence). This CDR3 has 18 residues. J gave up 4 bases and V 5 bases, and 9 bases lay outside the gene matches. The CDR3 region is CASSLPGLAGAGTGELFF. The CDR3 nucleotides are TGTGCCAGCAGCCTACCGGGACTAGCGGGAGCTGGCACCGGGGAGCTGTTTTTT.

The J gene is TRBJ2-3, the V gene TRBV10-3; no clear D. The CDR3 is made up of 15 amino acids. Per the germline V gene, CDR1 is ENHRY and CDR2 is SYGVKD. The V end lost 4 bases, the J end lost 5 bases, and 16 bases lay between the germline ends. Here the CDR3 reads CAISVQRPSGDTQYF. Here the CDR3 DNA reads TGTGCCATCAGTGTACAGCGCCCGTCGGGAGATACGCAGTATTTT.

CDR3 loop: CASRYTGELFF. The CDR3 DNA follows: TGCGCCAGCCGGTACACCGGGGAGCTGTTTTTT. The chain uses TRBV5-1 and TRBJ2-2; no definite D call. Between the trimmed V and J ends, which lost 7 bases and 3 bases, there was a span of 4 bases. The CDR3 contains 11 residues. Germline values: CDR1 SGHRS, CDR2 YFSETQ. Full variable domain (remainder filled in from reference TRBV5-1 and TRBJ2-2): KAGVTQTPRYLIKTRGQQVTLSCSPISGHRSVSWYQQTPGQGLQFLFEYFSETQRNKGNFPGRFSGRQFSNSRSEMNVSTLELGDSALYLCASRYTGELFFGEGSRLTVL.

The chain links TRBV25-1 to TRBJ2-2; 9 nucleotides line up with TRBD1. The ends lost 1 base at V and 6 bases at J; junction bases unmatched: 9. The CDR3 covers 17 residues. From germline, CDR1 is MGHDK and CDR2 SYGVNS. CDR3 sequence (DNA): TGTGCCAGCAGTGAATCTATCGGGACAGGGTTACCCGGGGAGCTGTTTTTT. Its translation: CASSESIGTGLPGELFF.

This clone came up once. The chain has TRBV6-5 and TRBJ2-2; 8 bases fit TRBD1. This CDR3 is built from 14 residues. Germline assignment: CDR1 MNHEY and CDR2 SVGAGI. Trimming cost V 6 bases and J 7 bases; bases outside gene matches: 7. CDR3: CASRPQGAIGELFF. CDR3 sequence (DNA): TGTGCCAGCAGACCCCAGGGGGCGATCGGGGAGCTGTTTTTT.

DNA for the CDR3: TGTGCCAGTAGTTGGCGCAGTGGAGAGACCCAGTACTTC. Residues: CASSWRSGETQYF. This sequence joins TRBV19 and TRBJ2-5; D remains unclear. CDR1 is LNHDA and CDR2 is SQIVND in the germline V gene (reference sequence). V lost 5 bases to trimming and J lost 4 bases, with 11 bases between them. There are 13 residues in the CDR3.

The V and J genes are TRBV7-2 and TRBJ2-7, with D possibly matching TRBD1 (6 bases). Per germline, CDR1 SGHTA and CDR2 FQGNSA. CDR3 size: 12 residues. Trimming stripped 10 bases from V and 2 bases from J, with 12 bases between. The CDR3 is CATGQRPYEQYF. Written as DNA, the CDR3 is TGTGCCACCGGACAGCGCCCCTACGAGCAGTACTTC.

The chain carries TRBV7-9 and TRBJ1-4; perhaps TRBD1 as D (5 bases). CDR3 length equals 17 residues. V shed 5 bases and J shed 5 bases, with 21 bases lying between them. In germline, CDR1 is SEHNR, CDR2 FQNEAQ (reference sequence). CDR3 loop: CASSTSVGAGRNEKLFF. The CDR3 coding sequence is TGTGCCAGCAGCACCTCAGTAGGCGCAGGGCGCAATGAAAAACTGTTTTTT.

The V gene is TRBV9, the J gene TRBJ2-5; 10 nucleotides line up with TRBD2. Germline V gives CDR1 SGDLS, CDR2 YYNGEE. The CDR3 totals 15 residues. V shed 3 bases, J shed 6 bases, and the junction held 8 bases outside the gene matches. In DNA, the CDR3 is TGTGCCAGCAGCGCCGGACTAGCGGACAGGCAGACCCAGTACTTC. Translated, it gives CASSAGLADRQTQYF.

The chain couples TRBV10-1 to TRBJ2-2; 16 bases fit TRBD2. J gave up 1 base and V 6 bases, and 5 bases lay outside the gene matches. Per the germline V gene, CDR1 is WNHNN and CDR2 is SYGVQD (reference sequence). The CDR3 totals 18 residues. The CDR3 region has the DNA TGCGCCAGCAGAGCCGGGACTAGCGGGAGGGAGAACACCGGGGAGCTGTTTTTT. As protein: CASRAGTSGRENTGELFF.

This clone was recorded a few times. CDR3 amino acids: CASSSTGTQYYGYTF. As DNA, the CDR3 is TGTGCCAGCAGCTCAACCGGGACACAATACTATGGCTACACCTTC. The gene calls are TRBV11-2 and TRBJ1-2, with a weak D call TRBD1 (6 bases). V was clipped by 4 bases and J by 3 bases, with 15 bases between them. The germline CDR1 and CDR2 sequences are SGHAT and FQNNGV. The CDR3 runs to 15 residues.

The chain links TRBV6-6 to TRBJ1-1; D unresolved. The germline V and J ends were trimmed by 7 bases and 5 bases, with 14 bases remaining between them. Germline assignment: CDR1 MNHNY and CDR2 SVGAGI (reference sequence). CDR3 length equals 13 residues. CDR3: CASMGRRGTEAFF. The CDR3 coding sequence is TGTGCCAGCATGGGCCGGAGAGGAACTGAAGCTTTCTTT.

The chain links TRBV11-2 to TRBJ2-3; TRBD2 matches at 11 bases. CDR3 length: 15 residues. Germline CDR1 and CDR2: SGHAT and FQNNGV. Germline trimming cut 1 base from V and 6 bases from J; bases unmatched to any gene: 3. CDR3 bases: TGTGCCAGCAGCTTAGGTCGGACTAGCGGGGATACGCAGTATTTT. It specifies CASSLGRTSGDTQYF.